This T cell receptor (beta chain) comes out of a study of OX40 agonist ivuxolimab in advanced cancers. Study overall: The eligibility criteria allowed prior anti-PD-1, anti-PD-L1 or anti-CTLA-4 therapy, and approximately 38% had some. Study results and caveats: Blood T cells, both CD4+ and CD8+, expanded clonally by week 6 at 0.1 to 3.0 mg/kg. Expanded clones were, on average, more numerous among CD8+ T cells than CD4+. Among the lowest levels of clonal expansion were found in partial responders at 0.1-3.0 mg/kg.

Regarding this clone: Its antigen remains unidentified.

The junction had 8 bases not matched to a gene; V was cut back by 5 bases and J by 0 bases. In germline, CDR1 is SGHTA, CDR2 FQGNSA. The CDR3 covers 16 residues. Profiled with immunoSEQ multiplex PCR; TCRdb holds only in-frame clones, not every one. The sample lists around 90,000 clones; 80% to 95% were seen once. The chain employs TRBV7-2 and TRBJ1-2; 8 nucleotides match TRBD1. The receptor comes from an adult with an advanced solid tumor such as melanoma, head and neck, liver or kidney cancer. The sequencing used CD4+ or CD8+ T cells sorted from blood, collected in a trial of the OX40 agonist ivuxolimab. For the CDR3, the DNA is TGTGCCAGCAGCCTGCATTCAGGGGGCTCTAACTATGGCTACACCTTC. Translated: CASSLHSGGSNYGYTF.